This T cell receptor (beta chain) came from a study of OX40 agonist ivuxolimab in advanced cancers. In the study overall: Ivuxolimab is an agonistic anti-OX40 (CD134) antibody, and patients were treated with it. Hepatocellular carcinoma, melanoma, renal cell or head and neck cancer affected the dose-escalation patients. Partial responses occurred in Three dose-escalation patients, one with hepatocellular carcinoma and two with cutaneous melanoma.

Of note for this clone: The antigen is undetermined.

Sequencing was performed with immunoSEQ multiplex PCR; in TCRdb, only in-frame clones are kept and a portion is missing. The sample includes approximately 45,000 clones, approximately 91% of them seen just once. Study conclusions and caveats: With doses of 0.1 to 3.0 mg/kg, CD4+ and CD8+ blood T cells had undergone clonal expansion by week 6.

V was trimmed by 1 base and J by 0 bases, leaving 3 bases between them. Germline V gene lookup returns CDR1 SEHNR and CDR2 FQNEAQ (reference sequence). The CDR3 has 13 amino acids. The clonotype originates from an adult with an advanced solid tumor such as melanoma, head and neck, liver or kidney cancer. The sample was CD4+ or CD8+ T cells sorted from blood, taken in a trial of the OX40 agonist ivuxolimab. V is TRBV7-9 and J is TRBJ1-1, with D unresolved. CDR3 amino acids: CASSLVVNTEAFF. The CDR3 coding sequence is TGTGCCAGCAGCTTAGTTGTGAACACTGAAGCTTTCTTT. The whole variable domain, filled in from reference TRBV7-9 and TRBJ1-1, reads DTGVSQNPRHKITKRGQNVTFRCDPISEHNRLYWYRQTLGQGPEFLTYFQNEAQLEKSRLLSDRFSAERPKGSFSTLEIQRTEQGDSAMYLCASSLVVNTEAFFGQGTRLTVV.